This T cell receptor beta chain originates from a study of T cell repertoires in cytomegalovirus infection. Study-wide background: HLA-C-restricted CMV epitopes, recently identified, and well-studied HLA-B-restricted ones were used by the study. In public TCR beta signatures, there were indications of both CMV infection and matching HLA type. General study findings and limits: Summed frequency of public TCR beta families distinguished CMV carriers with the relevant HLA. Clonotypes of TCR beta that were HLA-C-restricted and CMV-specific dominated the ex vivo response.

TCRdb re-called the reads with MiXCR, one entry per CDR3 protein. The table lists roughly 920,000 distinct CDR3 sequences, roughly 30% of them singletons. In regard to this clonotype: Its antigen is undetermined.

The receptor comes from a human donor in good health (CMV status not recorded). Some clones in this sample may be carry-over from other donors' samples. Source: cultured CD8+ T cells from PBMCs, taken from culture after CMV antigen stimulation.

CDR3 sequence (DNA): TGTGCCAGCAAACAGGGATTTGGGGCCAACGTCCTGACTTTC. It codes for CASKQGFGANVLTF. The chain recombines TRBV2 with TRBJ2-6; maybe TRBD1 (6 bases). From germline, CDR1 is SNHLY and CDR2 FYNNEI. V was clipped by 7 bases and J by 3 bases, with 10 bases between them. The length of the CDR3 is 14 residues.